This T cell receptor (beta chain) was obtained from a study of regulatory T cells in long-lasting Graves disease. Whole-study results and caveats: Peripheral blood, not thyroid tissue, was the sole material studied.

Time point defined: newly diagnosed GD, antithyroid drugs for less than 3 months. The TCR library was made from RNA that had been extracted from PBMCs in TRIzol. There are many counts of this clonotype. Its antigen is still unknown. The CDR3 loop spans 16 amino acids. Trimming cost V 5 bases and J 2 bases, with 17 bases left between them. Library construction for TCR beta used iRepertoire HTBI primers and Arm-PCR of CDR3 regions. TCRdb re-called the multiplex PCR reads with MiXCR, one entry per CDR3 protein. The repertoire holds about 420,000 distinct CDR3 sequences, roughly 15% seen once, with less than 30% in the top ten. The sample was also linked to a second study, of T cells in Graves' hyperthyroidism and ophthalmopathy. That work contributes: Also found in blood were most expanded thyroid clonotypes above 0.001. With a median lead of about six months before onset, the model predicted ophthalmopathy.

The clonotype was recovered from a woman aged 18 to 35 with Graves disease. The gene calls are TRBV12-3 or TRBV12-4 and TRBJ2-3; D perhaps matches TRBD2 (5 bases). Sequencing used peripheral blood mononuclear cells (PBMCs), obtained at new diagnosis, from a patient treated with antithyroid drugs. The chain's CDR3 is CASSIIKIGDTDTQYF. The CDR3 DNA is TGTGCCAGCAGTATCATCAAAATCGGGGACACAGATACGCAGTATTTT.